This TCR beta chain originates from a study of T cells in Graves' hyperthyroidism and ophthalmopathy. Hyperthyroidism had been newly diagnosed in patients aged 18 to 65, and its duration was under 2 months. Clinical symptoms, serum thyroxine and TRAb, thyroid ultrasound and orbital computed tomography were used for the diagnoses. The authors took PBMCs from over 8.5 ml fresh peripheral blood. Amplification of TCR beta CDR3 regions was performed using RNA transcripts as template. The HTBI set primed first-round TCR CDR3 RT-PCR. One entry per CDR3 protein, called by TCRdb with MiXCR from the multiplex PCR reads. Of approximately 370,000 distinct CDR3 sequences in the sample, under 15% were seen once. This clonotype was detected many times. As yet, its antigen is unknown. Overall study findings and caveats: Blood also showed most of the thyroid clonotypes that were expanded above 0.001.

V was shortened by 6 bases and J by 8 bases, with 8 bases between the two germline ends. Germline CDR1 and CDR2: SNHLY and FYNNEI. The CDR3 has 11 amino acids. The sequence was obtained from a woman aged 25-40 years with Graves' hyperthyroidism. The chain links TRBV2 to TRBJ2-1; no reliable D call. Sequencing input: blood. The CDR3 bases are TGTGCCAGCAGCGTGTACGATGAGCAGTTCTTC. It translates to CASSVYDEQFF. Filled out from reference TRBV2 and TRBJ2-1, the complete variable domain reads EPEVTQTPSHQVTQMGQEVILRCVPISNHLYFYWYRQILGQKVEFLVSFYNNEISEKSEIFDDQFSVERPDGSNFTLKIRSTKLEDSAMYFCASSVYDEQFFGPGTRLTVL.